Listed below are T cell receptor beta chains from one sample, sequenced in a study of OX40 agonist ivuxolimab in advanced cancers. Method: immunoSEQ multiplex PCR; TCRdb's copy keeps in-frame clones and lacks some. The top ten hold approximately 0.67% of the sample, which has some 85,000 clones, approximately 91% seen once. The starting material was CD4+ or CD8+ T cells sorted from blood, obtained in a trial of the OX40 agonist ivuxolimab. These receptors were collected from an adult with an advanced solid tumor such as melanoma, head and neck, liver or kidney cancer. The CDR3 runs from the conserved cysteine through the conserved F or W. The D gene is left open where the match is weak. Only part of the rows carry a size: once, few, many, or a class if the clone is expanded.

v_gene,j_gene,abundance,d_gene,CDR3aa,CDR3nt
TRBV9,TRBJ1-1,NA,TRBD1,CASRSGTGYTEAFF,TGTGCCAGCAGGTCGGGGACAGGGTATACTGAAGCTTTCTTT
TRBV11-2,TRBJ2-7,NA,TRBD2,CASSSSGRGVWRSYEQYF,TGTGCCAGCAGCTCTAGCGGCCGTGGGGTCTGGAGATCCTACGAGCAGTACTTC
TRBV18,TRBJ1-3,NA,NA,CASSPQGGGNTIYF,TGTGCCAGCTCACCACAAGGAGGGGGAAACACCATATATTTT
TRBV27,TRBJ1-2,NA,NA,CASSLFRGNYGYTF,TGTGCCAGCAGTTTATTTCGGGGTAACTATGGCTACACCTTC
TRBV23-1,TRBJ1-6,NA,NA,CASSWKGWDSYNSPLHF,TGCGCCAGCAGTTGGAAAGGTTGGGACTCCTATAATTCACCCCTCCACTTT
TRBV27,TRBJ2-2,NA,NA,CASILRRDAGELFF,TGTGCCAGTATATTAAGGAGGGACGCCGGGGAGCTGTTTTTT
TRBV7-2,TRBJ1-2,NA,NA,CASSLNEGRGYTF,TGTGCCAGCAGCTTAAATGAGGGGAGGGGCTACACCTTC
TRBV6-5,TRBJ1-1,NA,NA,CASSYSRSTEAFF,TGTGCCAGCAGTTACTCCCGGTCCACTGAAGCTTTCTTT
TRBV29-1,TRBJ2-3,NA,TRBD1,CSVGSGGYTQYF,TGCAGCGTTGGATCAGGGGGCTATACGCAGTATTTT
TRBV6-5,TRBJ1-6,once,NA,CASSYSPTGKNSPLHF,TGTGCCAGCAGTTACTCCCCTACAGGGAAGAATTCACCCCTCCACTTT
TRBV11-2,TRBJ2-7,NA,NA,CASSLAGNSYEQYF,TGTGCCAGCAGCTTAGCTGGGAACTCCTACGAGCAGTACTTC
TRBV4-3,TRBJ2-1,NA,NA,CASSQVSYNEQFF,TGCGCCAGCAGCCAAGTGAGCTACAATGAGCAGTTCTTC
TRBV29-1,TRBJ2-5,NA,TRBD2,CSVGGAGASETQYF,TGCAGCGTTGGGGGAGCGGGAGCCTCTGAGACCCAGTACTTC
TRBV7-2,TRBJ2-7,NA,TRBD2,CASSLDVTGGIPYEQYF,TGTGCCAGCAGCTTAGACGTTACGGGGGGTATCCCCTACGAGCAGTACTTC
TRBV20-1,TRBJ1-6,few,TRBD1,CSATLGGTEYF,TGCAGTGCTACCTTAGGAGGGACAGAATACTTT
TRBV12-5,TRBJ2-1,NA,TRBD1,CASGLGGQSNEQFF,TGTGCTAGTGGTTTGGGGGGACAGTCCAATGAGCAGTTCTTC
TRBV7-2,TRBJ1-2,NA,TRBD1,CASSLRQGPLGGGYTF,TGTGCCAGCAGCTTAAGACAGGGCCCTCTTGGGGGTGGCTACACCTTC
TRBV7-2,TRBJ1-5,NA,NA,CASSLEEGNGRPQHF,TGTGCCAGCAGCTTAGAGGAAGGAAATGGCCGGCCCCAGCATTTT
TRBV15,TRBJ1-6,NA,NA,CATSRDDNSPLHF,TGTGCCACCAGCAGAGACGATAATTCACCCCTCCACTTT
TRBV5-6,TRBJ2-1,NA,TRBD2,CASSASLLAGVTNEQFF,TGTGCCAGCAGCGCAAGCCTTCTAGCGGGAGTGACCAATGAGCAGTTCTTC
TRBV18,TRBJ2-5,NA,TRBD1,CASSPSTGALETQYF,TGTGCCAGCTCACCTTCGACAGGGGCCCTGGAGACCCAGTACTTC
TRBV5-1,TRBJ1-1,once,TRBD1,CASSPMGGDRATEAFF,TGCGCCAGCAGTCCCATGGGGGGGGACAGAGCGACTGAAGCTTTCTTT
TRBV2,TRBJ2-5,NA,TRBD2,CASSGVGSGAQETQYF,TGTGCCAGCAGTGGGGTCGGTAGCGGGGCTCAAGAGACCCAGTACTTC
TRBV5-1,TRBJ2-2,NA,NA,CASPDHTGELFF,TGCGCCAGCCCTGACCACACCGGGGAGCTGTTTTTT
TRBV5-4,TRBJ2-1,NA,TRBD2,CASSLGPLAGNEQFF,TGTGCCAGCAGCTTAGGCCCTCTAGCGGGGAATGAGCAGTTCTTC
TRBV6-4,TRBJ2-1,NA,TRBD2,CASSDGLAGGSPYNEQFF,TGTGCCAGCAGTGACGGACTAGCGGGGGGGTCCCCCTACAATGAGCAGTTCTTC
TRBV30,TRBJ1-2,NA,NA,CAWSITQGRSGYTF,TGTGCCTGGAGTATAACGCAGGGGAGATCTGGCTACACCTTC
TRBV7-6,TRBJ1-1,NA,TRBD1,CASSLGQGKTEAFF,TGTGCCAGCAGCTTGGGACAGGGAAAAACTGAAGCTTTCTTT
TRBV6-5,TRBJ1-3,NA,NA,CASRRGFGDTIYF,TGTGCCAGCAGAAGGGGCTTCGGGGACACCATATATTTT
TRBV7-9,TRBJ2-3,NA,NA,CASSLARAGGPDTQYF,TGTGCCAGCAGCTTAGCGAGGGCCGGGGGCCCAGATACGCAGTATTTT
TRBV18,TRBJ2-5,NA,TRBD2,CASSPWTSGVQETQYF,TGTGCCAGCTCACCCTGGACTAGCGGAGTACAAGAGACCCAGTACTTC
TRBV5-1,TRBJ2-5,NA,TRBD2,CASSLEAGVRETQYF,TGCGCCAGCAGCTTGGAAGCGGGAGTACGAGAGACCCAGTACTTC
TRBV18,TRBJ1-1,NA,NA,CASSPLDSQRTEAFF,TGTGCCAGCTCACCACTGGACAGCCAAAGAACTGAAGCTTTCTTT
TRBV6-6,TRBJ1-1,NA,NA,CASSYGLMNTEAFF,TGTGCCAGCAGTTACGGGTTAATGAACACTGAAGCTTTCTTT
TRBV4-1,TRBJ1-1,NA,NA,CASSHPPIEPEAFF,TGCGCCAGCAGCCACCCTCCTATCGAGCCTGAAGCTTTCTTT
TRBV6-6,TRBJ1-2,NA,NA,CASSYEARYGYTF,TGTGCCAGCAGTTACGAAGCGCGCTATGGCTACACCTTC
TRBV5-1,TRBJ2-3,NA,TRBD1,CASSLVSGTGALDTQYF,TGCGCCAGCAGCTTGGTGTCCGGGACAGGGGCTCTAGATACGCAGTATTTT
TRBV29-1,TRBJ1-2,NA,TRBD1,CSVAAGQGASYGYTF,TGCAGCGTCGCTGCGGGACAGGGGGCGAGCTATGGCTACACCTTC
TRBV6-1,TRBJ1-4,NA,TRBD1,CASSEGSGDRGLLANEKLFF,TGTGCCAGCAGTGAAGGGTCGGGGGACAGGGGATTGTTAGCTAATGAAAAACTGTTTTTT